The next 3 T cell receptor beta chains were all read from a single sample in a study of T cells in localized non-small cell lung cancer. TCRdb's copy holds only in-frame clones and misses some; the assay was immunoSEQ multiplex PCR. The sample has around 1,100 clones, roughly 34% seen once; the top ten hold about a fifth. The sample was lung tumor tissue, taken before any cancer treatment. These receptors were obtained from a male donor at least 60 years old with stage I squamous cell lung carcinoma.

The V call is TRBV18, the J call TRBJ2-5; D remains unclear. This CDR3 is 16 amino acids long. Trimming left V 2 bases short and J 2 bases short, with 15 bases between. Germline V CDR1 and CDR2: KGHSH, LQKENI. This chain's CDR3 is CASSPNPSVGQETQYF. CDR3 nucleotide sequence: TGTGCCAGCTCACCAAACCCCTCGGTCGGTCAAGAGACCCAGTACTTC.

In this sample, this clone is medium-sized. The rearrangement uses TRBV6-8 and TRBJ2-2, with 7 positions matching TRBD1. V gave up 4 bases and J gave up 8 bases; unmatched junction bases: 10. The CDR3 runs 15 residues. Per the germline V gene, CDR1 is MNHGY and CDR2 is SAAAGT. CDR3 residues: CASSFLRGQPGELFF. CDR3 bases: TGTGCCAGCAGTTTCCTTCGGGGACAGCCGGGGGAGCTGTTTTTT.

The chain carries TRBV30 and TRBJ2-1, with 14 bases lining up with TRBD2. Looked up from germline, CDR1 is GTSNPN and CDR2 is SVGIG (reference sequence). The CDR3 is made up of 14 amino acids. The V and J ends lost 8 bases and 6 bases, in that order; junction bases with no gene match: 6. CDR3 amino acids: CAGGTSGSFNEQFF. DNA for the CDR3: TGTGCCGGGGGGACTAGCGGGAGTTTCAATGAGCAGTTCTTC.